This T cell receptor beta chain was identified during a study of blood T cell repertoires in COVID-19. With V trimmed by 4 bases and J by 4 bases, 4 bases remained unmatched. The CDR3 consists of 14 residues. Per germline, CDR1 SGDLS and CDR2 YYNGEE. Original handling: For nucleated cells, counts were estimated from reference gene primer amplification. Here immunoSEQ multiplex PCR was the method, and the copy in TCRdb shows in-frame clones only, minus some. That table supplies the V and J calls and clone size; D and trimming were determined from the DNA. This table holds fewer than 35,000 clones, 65% to 90% found once.

The receptor was derived from a man older than 75 with active COVID-19. What was sequenced was peripheral blood. V and J are TRBV9 and TRBJ2-3, with 9 nucleotides matching TRBD2. The CDR3 DNA follows: TGTGCCAGCAGCTATAGCGGGGGTCCAGATACGCAGTATTTT. This encodes CASSYSGGPDTQYF.